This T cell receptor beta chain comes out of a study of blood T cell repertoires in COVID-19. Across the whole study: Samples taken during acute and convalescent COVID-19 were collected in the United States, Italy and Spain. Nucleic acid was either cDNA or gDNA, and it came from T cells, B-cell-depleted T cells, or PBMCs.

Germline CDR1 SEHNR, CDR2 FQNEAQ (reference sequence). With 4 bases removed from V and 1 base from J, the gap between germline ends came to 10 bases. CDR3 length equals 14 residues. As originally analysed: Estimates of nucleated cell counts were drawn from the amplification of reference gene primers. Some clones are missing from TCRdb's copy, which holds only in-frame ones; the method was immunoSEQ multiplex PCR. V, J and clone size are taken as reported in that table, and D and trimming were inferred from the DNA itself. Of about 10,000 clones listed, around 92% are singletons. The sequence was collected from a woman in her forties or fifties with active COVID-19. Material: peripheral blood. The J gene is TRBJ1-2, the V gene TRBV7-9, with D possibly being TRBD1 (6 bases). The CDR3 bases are TGTGCCAGCAGCTCCGACAGGAATAACTATGGCTACACCTTC. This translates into CASSSDRNNYGYTF.